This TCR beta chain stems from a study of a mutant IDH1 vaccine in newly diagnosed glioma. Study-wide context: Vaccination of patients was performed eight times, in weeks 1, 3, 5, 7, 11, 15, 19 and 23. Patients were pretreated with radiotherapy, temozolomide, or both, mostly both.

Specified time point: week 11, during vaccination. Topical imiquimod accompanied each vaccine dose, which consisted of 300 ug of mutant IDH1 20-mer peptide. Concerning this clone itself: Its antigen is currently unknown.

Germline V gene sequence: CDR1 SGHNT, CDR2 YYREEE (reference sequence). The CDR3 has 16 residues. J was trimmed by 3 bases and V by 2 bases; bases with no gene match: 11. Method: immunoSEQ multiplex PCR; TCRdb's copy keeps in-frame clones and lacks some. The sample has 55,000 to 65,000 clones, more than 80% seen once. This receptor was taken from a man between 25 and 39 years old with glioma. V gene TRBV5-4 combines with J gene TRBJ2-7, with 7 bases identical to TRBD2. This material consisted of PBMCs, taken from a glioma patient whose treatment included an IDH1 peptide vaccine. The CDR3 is CASSFGAGVGLYEQYF. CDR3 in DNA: TGTGCCAGCAGCTTCGGTGCGGGGGTGGGGCTCTACGAGCAGTACTTC.